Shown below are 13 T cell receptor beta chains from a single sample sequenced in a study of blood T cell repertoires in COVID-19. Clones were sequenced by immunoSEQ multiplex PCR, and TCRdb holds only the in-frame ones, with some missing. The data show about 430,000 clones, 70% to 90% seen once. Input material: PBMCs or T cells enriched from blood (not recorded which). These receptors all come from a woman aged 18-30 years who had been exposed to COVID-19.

CDR3 in DNA: TGTGCCAGCAGCTTACAACTGAACACTGAAGCTTTCTTT. Translation: CASSLQLNTEAFF. The rearrangement links TRBV5-8 to TRBJ1-1, with D unresolved. The CDR3 is made up of 13 amino acids. Germline CDR1 SGHTS, CDR2 YDEGEE. V gave up 2 bases and J gave up 0 bases, with 5 bases separating them.

The CDR3 nucleotides are TGTGCCAGCAGCTTAGTTAGCAGGACAGCTAATGAAAAACTGTTTTTT. It encodes CASSLVSRTANEKLFF. V is TRBV7-2 and J is TRBJ1-4; D is possibly TRBD1 (6 bases). From germline, CDR1 is SGHTA and CDR2 FQGNSA. V lost 1 base and J 3 bases, leaving 12 bases between the germline ends. The CDR3 contains 16 residues.

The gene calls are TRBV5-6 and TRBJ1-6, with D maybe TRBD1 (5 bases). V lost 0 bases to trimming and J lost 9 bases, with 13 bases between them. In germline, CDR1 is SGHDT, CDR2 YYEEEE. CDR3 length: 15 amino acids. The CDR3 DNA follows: TGTGCCAGCAGCTTGGCTGCCAGGGAAGGTTCACCCCTCCACTTT. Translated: CASSLAAREGSPLHF.

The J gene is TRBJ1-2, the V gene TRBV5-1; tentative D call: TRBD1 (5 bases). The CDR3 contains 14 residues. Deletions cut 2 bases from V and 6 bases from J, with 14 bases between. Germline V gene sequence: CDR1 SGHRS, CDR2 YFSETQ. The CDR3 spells CASSLTGTKDGYTF. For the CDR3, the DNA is TGCGCCAGCAGCTTAACGGGGACTAAGGATGGCTACACCTTC.

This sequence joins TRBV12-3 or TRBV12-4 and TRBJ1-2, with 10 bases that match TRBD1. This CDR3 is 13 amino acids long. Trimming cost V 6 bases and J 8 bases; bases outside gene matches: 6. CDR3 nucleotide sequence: TGTGCCAGCAGACCCTCGACAGGGGGCGGCTACACCTTC. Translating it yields CASRPSTGGGYTF.

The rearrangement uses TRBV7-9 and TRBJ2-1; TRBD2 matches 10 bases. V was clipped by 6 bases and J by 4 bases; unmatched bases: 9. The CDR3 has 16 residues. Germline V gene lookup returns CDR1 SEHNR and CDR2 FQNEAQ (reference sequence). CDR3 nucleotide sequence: TGTGCCAGCAGGGACCTCACTAGCGGGAATTACAATGAGCAGTTCTTC. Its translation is CASRDLTSGNYNEQFF.

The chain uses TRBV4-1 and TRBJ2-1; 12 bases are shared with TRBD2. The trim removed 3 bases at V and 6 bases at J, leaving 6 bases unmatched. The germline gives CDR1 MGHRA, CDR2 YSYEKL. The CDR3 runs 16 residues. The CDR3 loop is CASSQILAGGRNEQFF. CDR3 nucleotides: TGCGCCAGCAGCCAGATACTAGCGGGAGGACGCAATGAGCAGTTCTTC.

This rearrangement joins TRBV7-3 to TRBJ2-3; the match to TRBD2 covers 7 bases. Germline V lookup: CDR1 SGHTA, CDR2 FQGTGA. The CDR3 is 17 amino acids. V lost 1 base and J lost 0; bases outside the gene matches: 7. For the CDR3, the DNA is TGTGCCAGCAGCTTAAGGGCTGGCGGGGGTAGCACAGATACGCAGTATTTT. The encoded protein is CASSLRAGGGSTDTQYF. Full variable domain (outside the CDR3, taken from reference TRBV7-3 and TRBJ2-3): GAGVSQTPSNKVTEKGKYVELRCDPISGHTALYWYRQSLGQGPEFLIYFQGTGAADDSGLPNDRFFAVRPEGSVSTLKIQRTERGDSAVYLCASSLRAGGGSTDTQYFGPGTRLTVL.

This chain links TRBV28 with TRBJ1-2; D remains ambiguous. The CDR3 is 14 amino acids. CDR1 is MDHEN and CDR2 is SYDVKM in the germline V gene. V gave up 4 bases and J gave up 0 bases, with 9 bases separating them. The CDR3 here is CASSSSGTNYGYTF. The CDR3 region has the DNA TGTGCCAGCAGTTCCTCCGGGACTAACTATGGCTACACCTTC.

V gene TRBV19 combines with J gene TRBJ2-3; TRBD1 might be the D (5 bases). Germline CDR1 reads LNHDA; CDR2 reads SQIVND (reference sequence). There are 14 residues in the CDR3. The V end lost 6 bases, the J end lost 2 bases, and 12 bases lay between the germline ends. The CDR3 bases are TGTGCCAGTAGCCAGGGCGCTTTCACAGATACGCAGTATTTT. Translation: CASSQGAFTDTQYF.

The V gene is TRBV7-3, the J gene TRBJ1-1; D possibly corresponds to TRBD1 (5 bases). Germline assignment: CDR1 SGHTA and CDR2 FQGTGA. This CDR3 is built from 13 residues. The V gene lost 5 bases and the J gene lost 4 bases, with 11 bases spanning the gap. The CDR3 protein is CASSQSGGTEAFF. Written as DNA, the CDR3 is TGTGCCAGCAGCCAAAGCGGGGGCACTGAAGCTTTCTTT.

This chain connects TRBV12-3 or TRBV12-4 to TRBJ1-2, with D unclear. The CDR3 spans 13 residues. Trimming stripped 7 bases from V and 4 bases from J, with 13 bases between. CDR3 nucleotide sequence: TGTGCCAGCACCCCCGTCGCAGTCTATGGCTACACCTTC. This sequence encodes CASTPVAVYGYTF.

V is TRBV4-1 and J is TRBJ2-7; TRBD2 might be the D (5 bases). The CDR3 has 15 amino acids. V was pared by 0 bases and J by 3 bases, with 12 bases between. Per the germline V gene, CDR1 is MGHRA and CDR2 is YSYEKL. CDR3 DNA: TGCGCCAGCAGCCAAGACCGGGAAGGAAACTACGAGCAGTACTTC. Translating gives CASSQDREGNYEQYF.